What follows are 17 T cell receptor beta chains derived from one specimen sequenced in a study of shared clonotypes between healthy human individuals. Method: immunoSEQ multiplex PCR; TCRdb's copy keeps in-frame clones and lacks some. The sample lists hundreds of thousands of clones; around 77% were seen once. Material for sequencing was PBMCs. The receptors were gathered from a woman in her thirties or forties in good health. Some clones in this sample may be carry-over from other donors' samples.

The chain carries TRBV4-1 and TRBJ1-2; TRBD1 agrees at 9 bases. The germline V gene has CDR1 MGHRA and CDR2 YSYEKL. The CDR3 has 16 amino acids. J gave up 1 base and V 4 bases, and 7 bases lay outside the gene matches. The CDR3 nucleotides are TGCGCCAGCAGCCTTAATGACAGGGGGAATAACTATGGCTACACCTTC. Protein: CASSLNDRGNNYGYTF.

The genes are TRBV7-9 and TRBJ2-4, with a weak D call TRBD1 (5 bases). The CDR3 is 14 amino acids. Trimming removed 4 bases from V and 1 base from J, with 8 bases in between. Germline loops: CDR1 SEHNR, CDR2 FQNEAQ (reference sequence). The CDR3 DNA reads TGTGCCAGCAGCTCCTCAGGGGCCAAAAACATTCAGTACTTC. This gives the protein CASSSSGAKNIQYF.

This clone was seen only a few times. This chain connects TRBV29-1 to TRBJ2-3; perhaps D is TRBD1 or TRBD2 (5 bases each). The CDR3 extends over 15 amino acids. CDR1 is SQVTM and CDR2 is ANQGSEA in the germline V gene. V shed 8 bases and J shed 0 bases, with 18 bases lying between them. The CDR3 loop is CSLTLRGSSTDTQYF. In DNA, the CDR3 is TGCAGCCTCACCCTGAGGGGCTCTAGCACAGATACGCAGTATTTT.

In DNA, the CDR3 is TGTGCCAGCAGCCAAGTTGAGGGATCGGGCACAGATACGCAGTATTTT. It encodes CASSQVEGSGTDTQYF. V and J are TRBV4-2 and TRBJ2-3, with a possible D match to TRBD2 (5 bases). Germline V gene lookup returns CDR1 LGHNA and CDR2 YNFKEQ. The CDR3 extends over 16 amino acids. The germline V and J ends were trimmed by 1 base and 1 base, with 12 bases remaining between them.

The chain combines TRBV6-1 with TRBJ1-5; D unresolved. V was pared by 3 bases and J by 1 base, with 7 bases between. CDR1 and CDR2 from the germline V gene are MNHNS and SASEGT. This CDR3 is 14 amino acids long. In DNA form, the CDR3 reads TGTGCCAGCAGTGACGTGGGGAGCAATCAGCCCCAGCATTTT. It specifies CASSDVGSNQPQHF.

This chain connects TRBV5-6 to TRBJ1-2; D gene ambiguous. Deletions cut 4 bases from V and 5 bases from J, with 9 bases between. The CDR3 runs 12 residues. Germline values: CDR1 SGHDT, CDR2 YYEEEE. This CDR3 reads CASSVGPYGYTF. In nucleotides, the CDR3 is TGTGCCAGCAGCGTAGGCCCGTATGGCTACACCTTC.

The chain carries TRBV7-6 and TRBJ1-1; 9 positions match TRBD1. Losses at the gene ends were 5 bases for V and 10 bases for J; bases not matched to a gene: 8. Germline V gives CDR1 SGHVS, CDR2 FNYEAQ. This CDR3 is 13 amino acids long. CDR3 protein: CASSPGQGSTAFF. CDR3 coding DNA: TGTGCCAGCAGCCCAGGACAGGGGAGTACAGCTTTCTTT.

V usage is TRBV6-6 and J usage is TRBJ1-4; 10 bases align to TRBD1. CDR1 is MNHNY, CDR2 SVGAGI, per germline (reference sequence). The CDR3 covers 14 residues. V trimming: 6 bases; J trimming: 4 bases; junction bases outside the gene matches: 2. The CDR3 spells CASRRTGGNEKLFF. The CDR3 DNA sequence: TGTGCCAGCAGGAGGACAGGGGGTAATGAAAAACTGTTTTTT.

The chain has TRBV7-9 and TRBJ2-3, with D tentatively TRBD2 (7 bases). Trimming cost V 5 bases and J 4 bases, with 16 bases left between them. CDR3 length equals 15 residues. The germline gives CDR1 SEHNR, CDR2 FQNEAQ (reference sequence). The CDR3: CASSPTGGLADTQYF. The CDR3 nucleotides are TGTGCCAGCAGCCCAACGGGGGGCCTGGCAGATACGCAGTATTTT.

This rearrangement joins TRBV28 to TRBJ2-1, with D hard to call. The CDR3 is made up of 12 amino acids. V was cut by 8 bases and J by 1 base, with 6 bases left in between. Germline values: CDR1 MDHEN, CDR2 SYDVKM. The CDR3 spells CASWVSYNEQFF. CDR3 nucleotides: TGTGCCAGCTGGGTATCCTACAATGAGCAGTTCTTC.

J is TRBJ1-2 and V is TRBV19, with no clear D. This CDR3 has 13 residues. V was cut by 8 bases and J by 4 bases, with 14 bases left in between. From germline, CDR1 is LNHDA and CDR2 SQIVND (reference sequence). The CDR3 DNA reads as TGTGCCAGTGCCCCTGGGCTGACCTATGGCTACACCTTC. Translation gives CASAPGLTYGYTF.

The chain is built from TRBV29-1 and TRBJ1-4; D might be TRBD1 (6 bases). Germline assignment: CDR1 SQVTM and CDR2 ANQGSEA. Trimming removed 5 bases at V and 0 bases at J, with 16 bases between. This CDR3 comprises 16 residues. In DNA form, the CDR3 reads TGCAGCGTTAAGCTTACAGGGCCCGCAACTAATGAAAAACTGTTTTTT. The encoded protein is CSVKLTGPATNEKLFF.

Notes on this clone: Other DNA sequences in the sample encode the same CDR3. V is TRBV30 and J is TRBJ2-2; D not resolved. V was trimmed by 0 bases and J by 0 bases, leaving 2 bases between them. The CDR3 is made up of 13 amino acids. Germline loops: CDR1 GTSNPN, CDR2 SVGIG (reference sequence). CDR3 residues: CAWSVPNTGELFF. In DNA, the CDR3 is TGTGCCTGGAGTGTTCCGAACACCGGGGAGCTGTTTTTT.

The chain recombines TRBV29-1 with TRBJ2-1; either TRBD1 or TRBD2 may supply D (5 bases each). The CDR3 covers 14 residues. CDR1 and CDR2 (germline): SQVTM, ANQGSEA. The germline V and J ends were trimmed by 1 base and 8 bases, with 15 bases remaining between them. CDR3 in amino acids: CSVEGDAKRYEQFF. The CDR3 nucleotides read TGCAGCGTTGAAGGGGACGCAAAAAGGTATGAGCAGTTCTTC.

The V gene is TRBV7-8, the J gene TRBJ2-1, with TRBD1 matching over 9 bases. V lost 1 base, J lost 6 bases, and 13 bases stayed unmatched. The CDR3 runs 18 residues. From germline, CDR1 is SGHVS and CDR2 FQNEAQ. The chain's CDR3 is CASSLGRKRDRETNEQFF. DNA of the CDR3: TGTGCCAGCAGCTTAGGCAGGAAGAGGGACAGGGAGACCAATGAGCAGTTCTTC.

Here the CDR3 DNA reads TGCGCCAGCAGCTCTTCGGGGAACACTGAAGCTTTCTTT. Protein product: CASSSSGNTEAFF. The chain is built from TRBV5-1 and TRBJ1-1, with D hard to call. CDR3 length: 13 amino acids. Trimming took off 3 bases at V and 1 base at J, with 7 bases between the two ends. Germline CDR1 and CDR2: SGHRS and YFSETQ.

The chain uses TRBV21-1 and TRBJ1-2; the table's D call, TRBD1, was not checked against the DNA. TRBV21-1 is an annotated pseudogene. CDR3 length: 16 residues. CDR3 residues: CASSKGLFKSQYGYTF. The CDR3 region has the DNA TGTGCCAGCAGCAAAGGCTTATTTAAGTCACAATATGGCTACACCTTC.